The 13 T cell receptor beta chains below were found in one sample sequenced in a study of human T cells and chemical hapten exposure. MiXCR, applied by TCRdb to the RACE reads, yields one record per CDR3 protein. The data contain roughly 94,000 distinct CDR3 sequences, about 9.6% of them singletons. The time point is: patch test 2, 6 weeks after DPC sensitization. Indicated treatment: therapeutic diphenylcyclopropenone sensitization with weekly scalp DPC. This specimen was whole blood, taken in connection with sensitization to the hapten diphenylcyclopropenone (DPC). The receptors were sampled from a woman in her thirties or forties with alopecia areata. Some clones in this sample may be carry-over from other donors' samples.

Many counts were recorded for this clonotype. The V call is TRBV10-3, the J call TRBJ2-1; 8 nucleotides match TRBD2. This CDR3 has 16 amino acids. V shed 4 bases and J 0 bases; nucleotides not matched to a gene: 5. From germline, CDR1 is ENHRY and CDR2 SYGVKD. For the CDR3, the DNA is TGTGCCATCAGTGTTAGCGGGACCTACTCCTACAATGAGCAGTTCTTC. Protein sequence: CAISVSGTYSYNEQFF.

This clonotype came up many times. The J gene is TRBJ2-7, the V gene TRBV29-1, with 9 bases matching TRBD1. Germline loops: CDR1 SQVTM, CDR2 ANQGSEA. There are 14 residues in the CDR3. J lost 5 bases, V lost 5 bases, and 10 bases had no gene match. DNA for the CDR3: TGCAGCGTTTGGGAGCGGGACAGGGCCCACGAGCAGTACTTC. Its protein is CSVWERDRAHEQYF.

This chain connects TRBV6-2 or TRBV6-3 to TRBJ2-1; D tentatively reads TRBD1 or TRBD2 (5 bases each). CDR1 and CDR2 from the germline V gene are MNHEY and SVGEGT. Trimming stripped 0 bases from V and 13 bases from J, with 7 bases between. This CDR3 has 11 residues. The CDR3: CASSYSGVQFF. As DNA, the CDR3 is TGTGCCAGCAGTTACTCGGGGGTTCAGTTCTTC.

This clonotype showed up many times. V gene TRBV29-1 combines with J gene TRBJ1-5; D perhaps matches TRBD1 (6 bases). Germline loops: CDR1 SQVTM, CDR2 ANQGSEA. The CDR3 totals 14 residues. The germline V and J ends were trimmed by 6 bases and 4 bases, with 16 bases remaining between them. CDR3 loop: CSVGEGGINQPQHF. CDR3 bases: TGCAGCGTGGGAGAGGGGGGGATTAATCAGCCCCAGCATTTT.

The chain has TRBV20-1 and TRBJ2-1, with D unclear. Germline loops: CDR1 DFQATT, CDR2 SNEGSKA (reference sequence). This CDR3 has 11 amino acids. The V and J ends lost 0 bases and 4 bases respectively, with 1 base between them. CDR3: CSARDYNEQFF. In nucleotides, the CDR3 is TGCAGTGCTAGAGATTACAATGAGCAGTTCTTC.

This clonotype was recorded a few times. This chain connects TRBV9 to TRBJ1-2, with D maybe TRBD1 (5 bases). Trimming left V 4 bases short and J 4 bases short, with 14 bases between. CDR3 size: 14 residues. Per the germline V gene, CDR1 is SGDLS and CDR2 is YYNGEE. The DNA of the CDR3 is TGTGCCAGCAGCCCCGAAGGGGTACCCTATGGCTACACCTTC. Translation: CASSPEGVPYGYTF.

V is TRBV3-1 and J is TRBJ2-7; 9 nucleotides match TRBD1. The CDR3 is made up of 14 amino acids. Germline-derived CDR1 and CDR2 are LGHDT and YNNKEL (reference sequence). V lost 6 bases, J lost 6 bases, and 9 bases stayed unmatched. The CDR3 spells CASRNRDRAGEQYF. DNA for the CDR3: TGTGCCAGCAGGAACCGGGACAGGGCTGGCGAGCAGTACTTC.

This clonotype appeared many times. One junction end does not reproduce the germline sequence, and a read error may be involved. The chain combines TRBV6-2 or TRBV6-3 with TRBJ2-7, with 11 bases identical to TRBD2. There are 17 residues in the CDR3. Germline-derived CDR1 and CDR2 are MNHEY and SVGEGT. CDR3 DNA sequence: TGTGCCAGCAGTGCGGACCATAGCGGGAGGGCCTCCAACGAGCAGTACTTC. Its translation is CASSADHSGRASNEQYF.

The V and J genes are TRBV6-5 and TRBJ2-5; D gene unclear. The germline V gene has CDR1 MNHEY and CDR2 SVGAGI. The V end was cut by 5 bases, the J end by 5 bases, with 9 bases between. CDR3 length: 12 amino acids. Here the CDR3 reads CASSPVGETQYF. The CDR3 DNA reads TGTGCCAGCAGTCCGGTGGGTGAGACCCAGTACTTC.

The chain is built from TRBV20-1 and TRBJ1-2; D is undetermined. This CDR3 contains 11 residues. Germline V gene lookup returns CDR1 DFQATT and CDR2 SNEGSKA (reference sequence). The CDR3 coding sequence is TGCAGCAAGAAAAGCCGCTATGGCTACACCTTC. Residues: CSKKSRYGYTF.

This clonotype was picked up many times. This chain connects TRBV3-1 to TRBJ2-2; D unresolved. The germline CDR1 and CDR2 sequences are LGHDT and YNNKEL (reference sequence). With 6 bases removed from V and 3 bases from J, the gap between germline ends came to 11 bases. This CDR3 spans 14 amino acids. The CDR3 sequence is CASRSQVDTGELFF. The DNA of the CDR3 is TGTGCCAGCAGAAGCCAAGTAGACACCGGGGAGCTGTTTTTT. The full variable domain, its missing parts supplied by reference TRBV3-1 and TRBJ2-2, is DTAVSQTPKYLVTQMGNDKSIKCEQNLGHDTMYWYKQDSKKFLKIMFSYNNKELIINETVPNRFSPKSPDKAHLNLHINSLELGDSAVYFCASRSQVDTGELFFGEGSRLTVL.

V gene TRBV28 combines with J gene TRBJ1-2; no clear D. Germline CDR1 and CDR2: MDHEN and SYDVKM. V was cut by 8 bases and J by 5 bases, with 12 bases left in between. This CDR3 region has 12 residues. The CDR3 sequence is CASYSDLYGYTF. CDR3 in DNA: TGTGCCAGCTATTCGGACCTTTATGGCTACACCTTC.

At least ten counts were recorded for this clonotype. V is TRBV7-2 and J is TRBJ2-7; D ambiguous. The CDR3 is made up of 12 amino acids. Trimming left V 3 bases short and J 2 bases short, with 5 bases between. The germline V gene encodes CDR1 SGHTA and CDR2 FQGNSA. The CDR3: CASSFVTYEQYF. CDR3 coding DNA: TGTGCCAGCAGCTTTGTCACCTACGAGCAGTACTTC.